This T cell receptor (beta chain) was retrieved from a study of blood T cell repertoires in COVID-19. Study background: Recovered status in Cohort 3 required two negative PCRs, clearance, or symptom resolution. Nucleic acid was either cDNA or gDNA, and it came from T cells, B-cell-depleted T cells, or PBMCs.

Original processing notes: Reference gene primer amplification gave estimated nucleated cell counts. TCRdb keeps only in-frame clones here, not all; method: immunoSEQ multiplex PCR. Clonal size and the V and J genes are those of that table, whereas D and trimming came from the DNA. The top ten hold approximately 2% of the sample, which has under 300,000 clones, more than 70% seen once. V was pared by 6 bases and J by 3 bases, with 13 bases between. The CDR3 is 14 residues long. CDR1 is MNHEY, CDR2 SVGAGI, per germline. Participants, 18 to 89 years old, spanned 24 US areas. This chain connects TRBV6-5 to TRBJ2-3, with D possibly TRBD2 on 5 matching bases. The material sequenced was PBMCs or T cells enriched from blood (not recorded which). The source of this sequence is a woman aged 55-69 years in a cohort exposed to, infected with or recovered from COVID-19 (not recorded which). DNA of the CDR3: TGTGCCAGCAGACTAGAGATCTCTACAGATACGCAGTATTTT. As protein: CASRLEISTDTQYF.